The 9 T cell receptor beta chains given below trace back to one sample, sequenced in a study of cytomegalovirus exposure and HLA in healthy donors. PCR amplification relied on 60 Vbeta primers (plus 13 Jbeta primers). TCRdb keeps only in-frame clones here, not all; method: immunoSEQ multiplex PCR. The sample consists of 75,000 to 100,000 clones, 80% of them appearing once. Sequenced input: PBMCs. These receptors were collected from a man aged 25-40 years in good health and CMV-seronegative.

This clone showed up just a few times. The chain couples TRBV5-1 to TRBJ2-7; D is perhaps TRBD2 (5 bases). V lost 2 bases and J lost 2, with 8 bases in between. Germline V CDR1 and CDR2: SGHRS, YFSETQ. The CDR3 is 13 amino acids. In DNA, the CDR3 is TGCGCCAGCAGCTTCGGGGAAACCTACGAGCAGTACTTC. It codes for CASSFGETYEQYF.

The chain is built from TRBV5-5 and TRBJ2-5; D possibly corresponds to TRBD1 (5 bases). Trimming cost V 1 base and J 1 base, with 11 bases left between them. The CDR3 is made up of 15 amino acids. Per germline, CDR1 SGHKS and CDR2 YYEKEE (reference sequence). CDR3 loop: CASSLRQSVQETQYF. The CDR3 DNA is TGTGCCAGCAGCTTGAGACAGTCAGTCCAAGAGACCCAGTACTTC.

The chain uses TRBV11-1 and TRBJ1-1; D possibly corresponds to TRBD1 (6 bases). The CDR3 contains 13 residues. In germline, CDR1 is SGHAT, CDR2 FQDESV (reference sequence). Trimming removed 5 bases at V and 7 bases at J, with 14 bases between. CDR3 protein: CASSVRGGVEAFF. In DNA form, the CDR3 reads TGTGCCAGCAGCGTGCGAGGGGGAGTTGAAGCTTTCTTT.

V and J are TRBV25-1 and TRBJ2-7; D not certain. The CDR3 spans 13 residues. The germline V gene encodes CDR1 MGHDK and CDR2 SYGVNS. The ends were cut back, 7 bases at V and 2 bases at J, with 12 bases in the middle. The DNA for the CDR3 is TGTGCCAGCACTCAGGCTTGGCCCTACGAGCAGTACTTC. Amino acid sequence: CASTQAWPYEQYF.

The rearrangement uses TRBV15 and TRBJ1-2; 9 nucleotides match TRBD1. The CDR3 runs 14 residues. The V and J ends lost 6 bases and 6 bases, in that order; junction bases with no gene match: 8. CDR1 LNHNV and CDR2 YYDKDF come from the germline V gene (reference sequence). The CDR3 region is CATRAQGASHGYTF. DNA for the CDR3: TGTGCCACCAGAGCACAGGGGGCGAGTCATGGCTACACCTTC. Looking up the rest from reference TRBV15 and TRBJ1-2 gives the full variable domain: DAMVIQNPRYQVTQFGKPVTLSCSQTLNHNVMYWYQQKSSQAPKLLFHYYDKDFNNEADTPDNFQSRRPNTSFCFLDIRSPGLGDTAMYLCATRAQGASHGYTFGSGTRLTVV.

This clone was found once. The chain couples TRBV19 to TRBJ1-2; TRBD1 aligns across 8 bases. Germline trimming cut 7 bases from V and 5 bases from J; bases unmatched to any gene: 15. Germline loops: CDR1 LNHDA, CDR2 SQIVND (reference sequence). CDR3 length: 16 residues. Here the CDR3 reads CASTMRRDRKHYGYTF. Written as DNA, the CDR3 is TGTGCCAGTACGATGAGGAGGGACAGGAAACATTATGGCTACACCTTC. Together with reference TRBV19 and TRBJ1-2, the CDR3 gives the full variable domain: DGGITQSPKYLFRKEGQNVTLSCEQNLNHDAMYWYRQDPGQGLRLIYYSQIVNDFQKGDIAEGYSVSREKKESFPLTVTSAQKNPTAFYLCASTMRRDRKHYGYTFGSGTRLTVV.

DNA for the CDR3: TGTGCCAGCAGCCACGACAGGACAGGGACACTAGATACGCAGTATTTT. Translated: CASSHDRTGTLDTQYF. J is TRBJ2-3 and V is TRBV5-6; TRBD1 matches at 8 bases. Germline trimming cut 4 bases from V and 5 bases from J; bases unmatched to any gene: 12. Germline values: CDR1 SGHDT, CDR2 YYEEEE. The CDR3 is 16 amino acids.

This rearrangement joins TRBV7-2 to TRBJ2-3; 9 bases are a match to TRBD2. Germline CDR1 is SGHTA and CDR2 is FQGNSA. CDR3 length equals 17 residues. With 4 bases clipped from V and 3 bases from J, the junction kept 11 bases outside the gene matches. CDR3 region: CASSSRPLAGTTDTQYF. Written as DNA, the CDR3 is TGTGCCAGCAGCTCCCGCCCCCTAGCGGGAACTACAGATACGCAGTATTTT.

The chain combines TRBV7-9 with TRBJ1-2; D may be TRBD1 (6 bases). The germline V gene encodes CDR1 SEHNR and CDR2 FQNEAQ (reference sequence). The V end lost 4 bases, the J end lost 8 bases, and 17 bases lay between the germline ends. The CDR3 spans 14 residues. This CDR3 is CASSSGTYSYGYTF. For the CDR3, the DNA is TGTGCCAGCAGCTCCGGGACATATTCCTACGGCTACACCTTC.